This T cell receptor beta chain was sequenced for a study of brain metastases from non-small cell lung cancer. V lost 8 bases, J lost 5 bases, and 2 bases stayed unmatched. Looked up from germline, CDR1 is MNHEY and CDR2 is SVGAGI. The CDR3 is made up of 12 amino acids. Profiling relied on immunoSEQ multiplex PCR, and the TCRdb table lists in-frame clones only, not all of them. The sample shows about 1,200 clones, 70% to 90% of them seen only once. The sample taken for sequencing was tumor-adjacent normal tissue. The chain links TRBV6-5 to TRBJ1-3, with TRBD1 identical over 8 bases. The source of this sequence is a donor aged 40 or older with non-small cell lung cancer. The CDR3 loop is CASRQGRNTIYF. The CDR3 DNA reads TGTGCCAGCCGACAGGGGCGAAACACCATATATTTT.